This T cell receptor (beta chain) is drawn from a study of molecular identifiers for immune sequencing clone quantification. For the study at large: Replicate experiments divided RNA from roughly 20,000 or 100,000 naive CD8 cells into five parts and sequenced four. Whole-study results and caveats: It was shown that clones above 20 RNA copies held over 99% of effector molecules, but under 1% in naive cells. Reports indicate spiked Jurkat TCR RNA from one cell could be found among about 1 million naive cells.

Between about 19,000 and 1,100,000 sorted cells, with 10%, 30% or 50% RNA, yielded naive CD8 libraries. For this clonotype: Its antigen is not identified. Sequence at one end of the junction differs from germline and may be a read error.

TCRdb reanalysed the PCR reads using MiXCR and keeps one entry per CDR3 protein. The sample includes around 460,000 distinct CDR3 sequences, 20% to 25% of them seen just once. The CDR3 extends over 15 amino acids. Germline V gene sequence: CDR1 LGHNA, CDR2 YSLEER. This receptor was obtained from a human donor in good health. Some libraries in this study had Jurkat cell RNA spiked in. The chain uses TRBV4-3 and TRBJ2-7; TRBD1 aligns across 11 bases. The specimen sequenced was naive CD8+ T cells from blood, with Jurkat cell RNA spiked in. The subset here: FACS-sorted CD8+CD4-CCR7+CD45RA+ naive T cells. This CDR3 is CASSHGTGGYDELYF. Here the CDR3 DNA reads TGCGCCAGCAGCCACGGGACAGGGGGATACGACGAGCTGTACTTC.